This section outlines one T cell receptor (beta chain) sequence together with its context. Its specificity is not known. TCRdb fed the 5' RACE reads into MiXCR, producing one record per CDR3 protein. Among over 550,000 distinct CDR3 sequences, about 7% were seen once, and the ten largest hold roughly 1.5%. Healthy Caucasians made up all donors. This CDR3 has 11 amino acids. Trimming removed 0 bases from V and 12 bases from J; junction bases left unmatched: 2. Germline values: CDR1 DFQATT, CDR2 SNEGSKA (reference sequence). This record belongs to a study of identical twins. Study-level findings and limits: Memory repertoires lacked the insertion deficit that abundant cord blood beta clonotypes showed. Models, which agreed with sharing between unrelated individuals, nonetheless underestimated the out-of-frame TCR alpha sharing seen in monozygotic twins.

This sample was also put to use in a study of yellow fever vaccine responses in identical twins.

The source material was PBMCs. The chain has TRBV20-1 and TRBJ2-1; 7 nucleotides align to TRBD2. This sequence was found in a woman between 18 and 30 years old in good health. CDR3 nucleotide sequence: TGCAGTGCTAGAGACTGGGAGGGGCAGTTCTTC. The encoded protein is CSARDWEGQFF.